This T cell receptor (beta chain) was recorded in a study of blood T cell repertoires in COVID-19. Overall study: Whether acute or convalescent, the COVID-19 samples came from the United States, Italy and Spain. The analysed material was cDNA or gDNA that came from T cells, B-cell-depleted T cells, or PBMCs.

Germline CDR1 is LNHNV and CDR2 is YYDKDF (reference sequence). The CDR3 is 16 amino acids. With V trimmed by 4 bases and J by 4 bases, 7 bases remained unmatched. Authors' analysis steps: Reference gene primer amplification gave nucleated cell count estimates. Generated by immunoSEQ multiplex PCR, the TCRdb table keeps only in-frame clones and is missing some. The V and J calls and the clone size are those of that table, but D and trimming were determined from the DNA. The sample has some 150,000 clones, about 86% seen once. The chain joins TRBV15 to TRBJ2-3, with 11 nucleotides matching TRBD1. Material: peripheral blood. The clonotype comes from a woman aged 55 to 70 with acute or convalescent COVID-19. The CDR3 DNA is TGTGCCACCAGCATCTGGACAGGGGGCGACGCAGATACGCAGTATTTT. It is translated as CATSIWTGGDADTQYF.